This is a list of T cell receptor beta chains from one sample in a study of regulatory T cells in long-lasting Graves disease. TCRdb reprocessed the multiplex PCR reads via MiXCR and lists one record per CDR3 protein. The table shows a few hundred thousand distinct CDR3 sequences, with 15% occurring only once. Another study also made use of these data, one on T cells in Graves' hyperthyroidism and ophthalmopathy.

This sample comprised peripheral blood mononuclear cells (PBMCs), obtained at new diagnosis, from a patient treated with antithyroid drugs. These receptors were taken from a woman in her thirties or forties with Graves disease. Both conserved end residues are part of each CDR3. The D gene is left open where the match is weak. Clone size is not always given. Where it is, it says once, few, many or a class for expanded clones.

d_gene: .
j_gene: TRBJ2-5
v_gene: TRBV11-1
abundance: .
CDR3aa: CASSQPRATQYF
CDR3nt: TGTGCCAGCAGCCAACCGAGGGCGACCCAGTACTTC

d_gene: TRBD2
j_gene: TRBJ2-2
v_gene: TRBV12-3/TRBV12-4
abundance: .
CDR3aa: CASTGLAGTGELFF
CDR3nt: TGTGCCAGCACCGGACTAGCGGGCACCGGGGAGCTGTTTTTT

d_gene: .
j_gene: TRBJ1-6
v_gene: TRBV2
abundance: many
CDR3aa: CASSEMSPTSSYNSPLHF
CDR3nt: TGTGCCAGCAGTGAGATGAGTCCGACGAGCTCCTATAATTCACCCCTCCACTTT

d_gene: TRBD1
j_gene: TRBJ2-1
v_gene: TRBV12-3/TRBV12-4
abundance: .
CDR3aa: CASKLGLGTGAGDEQFF
CDR3nt: TGTGCCAGCAAATTGGGTTTGGGGACAGGGGCTGGCGATGAGCAGTTCTTC

d_gene: TRBD1
j_gene: TRBJ2-7
v_gene: TRBV14
abundance: many
CDR3aa: CASSNRDSWNVDYEQYF
CDR3nt: TGTGCCAGCAGCAACAGGGACAGCTGGAACGTTGACTACGAGCAGTACTTC

d_gene: TRBD2
j_gene: TRBJ2-7
v_gene: TRBV14
abundance: many
CDR3aa: CASSQERVGLAAYEQYF
CDR3nt: TGTGCCAGCAGCCAAGAGCGGGTGGGACTAGCGGCCTACGAGCAGTACTTC

d_gene: TRBD2
j_gene: TRBJ2-1
v_gene: TRBV5-4
abundance: .
CDR3aa: CASSMPGTSDEQFF
CDR3nt: TGTGCCAGCAGCATGCCCGGGACTAGCGATGAGCAGTTCTTC

d_gene: .
j_gene: TRBJ2-3
v_gene: TRBV11-1
abundance: many
CDR3aa: CASSQTSRPSTDTQYF
CDR3nt: TGTGCCAGCAGCCAAACTAGCAGACCTAGCACAGATACGCAGTATTTT

d_gene: TRBD2
j_gene: TRBJ2-7
v_gene: TRBV20-1
abundance: few
CDR3aa: CSARGGGFFSYEQYF
CDR3nt: TGCAGTGCTCGGGGGGGCGGCTTCTTTTCCTACGAGCAGTACTTC

d_gene: .
j_gene: TRBJ1-1
v_gene: TRBV18
abundance: many
CDR3aa: CASSKGERVRTEAFF
CDR3nt: TGTGCCAGCTCAAAGGGTGAGAGAGTTAGGACTGAAGCTTTCTTT

d_gene: .
j_gene: TRBJ2-2
v_gene: TRBV12-3/TRBV12-4
abundance: many
CDR3aa: CASIAEANTGELFF
CDR3nt: TGTGCCAGCATCGCGGAAGCGAACACCGGGGAGCTGTTTTTT

d_gene: TRBD2
j_gene: TRBJ2-5
v_gene: TRBV20-1
abundance: .
CDR3aa: CSARIAGGGKETQYF
CDR3nt: TGCAGTGCTAGGATAGCGGGAGGAGGGAAAGAGACCCAGTACTTC

d_gene: .
j_gene: TRBJ2-7
v_gene: TRBV30
abundance: many
CDR3aa: CAWSVPGNYEQYF
CDR3nt: TGTGCCTGGAGTGTACCGGGGAACTACGAGCAGTACTTC

d_gene: .
j_gene: TRBJ2-7
v_gene: TRBV29-1
abundance: few
CDR3aa: CSAQLEGSYEQYF
CDR3nt: TGCAGCGCACAATTGGAGGGATCCTACGAGCAGTACTTC

d_gene: .
j_gene: TRBJ1-6
v_gene: TRBV11-2
abundance: many
CDR3aa: CASSLWVVNSYNSPLHF
CDR3nt: TGTGCCAGCAGCTTATGGGTGGTTAACTCCTATAATTCACCCCTCCACTTT

d_gene: .
j_gene: TRBJ1-4
v_gene: TRBV3-1
abundance: many
CDR3aa: CASSQVLLGGPQNEKLFF
CDR3nt: TGTGCCAGCAGCCAAGTACTTTTAGGGGGGCCGCAGAATGAAAAACTGTTTTTT